The clone carrying this T cell receptor beta chain was observed once. The CDR3 ends on some other residue instead of the conserved phenylalanine or tryptophan, so this is likely a read error. V lost 2 bases, J lost 4 bases, and 6 bases lay in between. This CDR3 comprises 13 residues. Germline lookup yields CDR1 MNHNY and CDR2 SVGAGI (reference sequence). A single record per CDR3 protein comes from TCRdb applying MiXCR to the 5' RACE reads. The profile covers tens of thousands of distinct CDR3 sequences, with about 31% appearing a single time and 2% to 2.5% taken by the ten largest. This sequence joins TRBV6-6 and TRBJ2-1, with no clear D. The TCR sequence derives from a female donor with breast cancer. The specimen was tumor-infiltrating naive CD4+ T cells sorted from the breast tumor. The sample's subset: naive CD4+ T cells, CD4+CD45RA+CD25-. The CDR3 loop is CASSYVVYNEQFL. CDR3 bases: TGTGCCAGCAGTTACGTCGTTTACAATGAGCAGTTCTTA.